This T cell receptor (beta chain) was recorded in a study of cytomegalovirus exposure and HLA in healthy donors. General study points: CMV serostatus alone was available as immune exposure information. A later analysis showed that HLA-associated TCR beta chains had undergone more clonal expansion than equally common others. Owing to their indistinguishability, certain V segments, notably TRBV6-2 and TRBV6-3, were excluded. Productive rates of about 87% or about 30% were seen for most TCR beta V segments in an earlier analysis.

In the PCR, 60 Vbeta and 13 Jbeta primers were used. Only in-frame clones appear in the TCRdb table, and some are missing; sequencing was by immunoSEQ multiplex PCR. The top ten clones hold 13% of a sample with roughly 180,000 clones, around four fifths of them seen once. J was trimmed by 2 bases and V by 4 bases; bases with no gene match: 4. The CDR3 has 14 amino acids. Germline CDR1 is SGHNT and CDR2 is YYREEE (reference sequence). As regards this clone: Its specificity is unknown.

The chain uses TRBV5-4 and TRBJ2-7; 9 bases fit TRBD1. The sequencing sample was made of PBMCs. This TCR came from a woman aged 45-60 years in good health and CMV-seropositive. CDR3 nucleotides: TGTGCCAGCAGCACAGGACAGGGGCCCTACGAGCAGTACTTC. Protein product: CASSTGQGPYEQYF.